This T cell receptor beta chain was retrieved from a study of Graves' ophthalmopathy and Graves' hyperthyroidism. Ineligible for inclusion were patients with other autoimmune diseases, uncontrolled infections, pregnancy or lactation. This clonotype showed up many times. Its antigen is currently unknown. Study-level results: The blood repertoire also included most expanded thyroid clonotypes above 0.001 frequency. Sensitivity reached over 85% and specificity 81.08% for a 13-signature model separating ophthalmopathy from stable hyperthyroidism.

With 3 bases clipped from V and 2 bases from J, the junction kept 13 bases outside the gene matches. The CDR3 runs to 18 residues. RNA transcripts served as template for amplifying TCR beta CDR3 sequences. After a first-round RT-PCR with HTBI primers, a second-round multiplex PCR was run. Via MiXCR, TCRdb re-called the multiplex PCR reads, giving one row per CDR3 protein. Counted here are some 520,000 distinct CDR3 sequences, approximately 15% occurring once; the ten biggest clones make up 9.8%. The sequence came from a woman in her thirties with Graves' ophthalmopathy. The gene calls are TRBV12-3 or TRBV12-4 and TRBJ1-5, with 7 bases matching TRBD1. The sequencing input was blood. The CDR3 bases are TGTGCCAGCAGTTTCCACCCCCGAGACAGGGTGGGCAATCAGCCCCAGCATTTT. It is translated as CASSFHPRDRVGNQPQHF.